Included here is one T cell receptor (beta chain) sequence, with context. Its antigen remains unidentified. The record originates from a study of cytomegalovirus exposure and HLA in healthy donors. Whole-study context: Within the Caucasian-associated ancestry cluster were around four fifths of the approximately 400 genotyped donors.

With 60 Vbeta and 13 Jbeta primers, the PCR was carried out. This table comes from immunoSEQ multiplex PCR, and its TCRdb copy is limited to in-frame clones, with some not included. The sample has around 110,000 clones; around 69% are singletons. Study findings and constraints: Associated with cytomegalovirus, according to the listing, were some 180 TCR beta chains. It was confirmed in vitro that a few of the CMV-associated chains were specific for CMV antigens.

Germline assignment: CDR1 LGHNT and CDR2 FRNRAP. This CDR3 comprises 14 residues. Trimming removed 3 bases from V and 4 bases from J; junction bases left unmatched: 6. The chain combines TRBV12-5 with TRBJ2-7; 7 nucleotides align to TRBD2. Sequencing was carried out using PBMCs. The source of this sequence is a woman aged 40 to 49 in good health and CMV-seropositive. The chain's CDR3 is CASGFIAGSYEQYF. In DNA, the CDR3 is TGTGCTAGTGGTTTCATAGCGGGTTCTTACGAGCAGTACTTC.